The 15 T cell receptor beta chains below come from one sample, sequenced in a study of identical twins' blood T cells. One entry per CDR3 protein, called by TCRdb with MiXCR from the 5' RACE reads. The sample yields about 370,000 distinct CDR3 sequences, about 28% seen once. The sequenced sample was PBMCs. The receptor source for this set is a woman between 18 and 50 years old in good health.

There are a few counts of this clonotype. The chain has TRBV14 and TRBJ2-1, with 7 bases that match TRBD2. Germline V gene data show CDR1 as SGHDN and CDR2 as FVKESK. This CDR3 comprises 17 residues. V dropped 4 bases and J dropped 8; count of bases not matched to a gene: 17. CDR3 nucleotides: TGTGCCAGCAGCCTACTCCCCCAGCGGGAAAAGGTCCATGAGCAGTTCTTC. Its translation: CASSLLPQREKVHEQFF.

CDR3 in DNA: TGCGCCAGCAGCCAAGAGACAGGGGGCTTGGGCAATGAGCAGTTCTTC. Protein sequence: CASSQETGGLGNEQFF. The chain couples TRBV4-1 to TRBJ2-1; 10 bases are shared with TRBD1. The V gene end was trimmed by 0 bases and the J gene end by 6 bases; junction bases not matched to a gene: 5. This CDR3 comprises 16 residues. Germline lookup yields CDR1 MGHRA and CDR2 YSYEKL.

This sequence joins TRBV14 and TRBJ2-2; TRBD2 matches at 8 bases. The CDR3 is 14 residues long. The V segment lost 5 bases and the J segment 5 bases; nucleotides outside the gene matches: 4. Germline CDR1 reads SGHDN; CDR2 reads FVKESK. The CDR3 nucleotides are TGTGCCAGCAGCAGCGGGGGCGGTACCGGGGAGCTGTTTTTT. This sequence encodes CASSSGGGTGELFF.

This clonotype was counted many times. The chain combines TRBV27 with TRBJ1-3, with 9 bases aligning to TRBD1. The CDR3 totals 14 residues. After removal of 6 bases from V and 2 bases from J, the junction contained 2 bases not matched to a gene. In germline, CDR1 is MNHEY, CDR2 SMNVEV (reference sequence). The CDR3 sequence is CASRRQGAGNTIYF. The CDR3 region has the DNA TGTGCCAGCAGGCGACAGGGGGCTGGAAACACCATATATTTT.

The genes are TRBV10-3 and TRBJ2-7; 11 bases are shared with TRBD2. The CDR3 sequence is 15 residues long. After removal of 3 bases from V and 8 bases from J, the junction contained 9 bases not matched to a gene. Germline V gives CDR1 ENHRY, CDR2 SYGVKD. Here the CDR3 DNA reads TGTGCCATCAGTGATCCGACTAGCGGGACTCAAAAGCAGTACTTC. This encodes CAISDPTSGTQKQYF.

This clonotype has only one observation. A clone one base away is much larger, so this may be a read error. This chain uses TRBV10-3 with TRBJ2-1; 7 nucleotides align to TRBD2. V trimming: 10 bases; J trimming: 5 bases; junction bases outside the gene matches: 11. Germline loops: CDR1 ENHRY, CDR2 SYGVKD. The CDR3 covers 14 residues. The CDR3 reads CATGLAVLDNEQFF. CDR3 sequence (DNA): TGTGCCACGGGGCTAGCGGTACTCGACAATGAGCAGTTCTTC.

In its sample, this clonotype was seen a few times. The chain's CDR3 is CSVTLGTEHQYF. The CDR3 DNA is TGCAGCGTTACGTTGGGGACGGAACATCAGTACTTC. The V and J genes are TRBV29-1 and TRBJ2-7, with D tentatively TRBD1 or TRBD2 (5 bases each). The CDR3 sequence is 12 residues long. V was clipped by 5 bases and J by 10 bases, with 18 bases between them. CDR1 is SQVTM, CDR2 ANQGSEA, per germline.

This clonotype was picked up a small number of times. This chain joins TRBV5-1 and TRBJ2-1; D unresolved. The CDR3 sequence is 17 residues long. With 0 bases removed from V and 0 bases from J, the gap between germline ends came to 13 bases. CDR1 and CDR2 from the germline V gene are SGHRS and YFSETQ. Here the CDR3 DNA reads TGCGCCAGCAGCTTGGACGGAAGGCAGACCTCCTACAATGAGCAGTTCTTC. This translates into CASSLDGRQTSYNEQFF.

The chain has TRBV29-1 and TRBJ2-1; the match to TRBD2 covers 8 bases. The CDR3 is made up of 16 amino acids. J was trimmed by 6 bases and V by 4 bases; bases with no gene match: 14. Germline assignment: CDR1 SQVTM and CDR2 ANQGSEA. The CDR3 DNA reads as TGCAGCGTTGCCCGCGGGGAGCGGGGGCCCATCAATGAGCAGTTCTTC. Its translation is CSVARGERGPINEQFF.

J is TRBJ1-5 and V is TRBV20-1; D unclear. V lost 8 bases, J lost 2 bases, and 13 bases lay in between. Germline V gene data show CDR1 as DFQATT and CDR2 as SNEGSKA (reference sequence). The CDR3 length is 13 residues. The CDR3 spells CSREVSGNQPQHF. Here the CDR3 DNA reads TGCAGTAGGGAGGTCTCGGGCAATCAGCCCCAGCATTTT.

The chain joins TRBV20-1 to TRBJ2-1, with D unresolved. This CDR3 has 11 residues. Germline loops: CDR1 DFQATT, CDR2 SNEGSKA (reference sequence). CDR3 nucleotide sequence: TGCAGCACCGTTACTTACAATGAGCAGTTCTTC. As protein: CSTVTYNEQFF.

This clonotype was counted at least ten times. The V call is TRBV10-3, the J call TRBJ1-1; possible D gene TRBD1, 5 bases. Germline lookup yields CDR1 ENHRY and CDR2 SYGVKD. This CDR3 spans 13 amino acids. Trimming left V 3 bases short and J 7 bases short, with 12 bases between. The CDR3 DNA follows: TGTGCCATCAGTGAACAGACAGTATTTGAAGCTTTCTTT. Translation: CAISEQTVFEAFF.

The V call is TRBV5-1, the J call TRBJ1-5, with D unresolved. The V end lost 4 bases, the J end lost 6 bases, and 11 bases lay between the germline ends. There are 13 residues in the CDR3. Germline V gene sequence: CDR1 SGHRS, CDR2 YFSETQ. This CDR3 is CASSHGEGQPQHF. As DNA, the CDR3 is TGCGCCAGCAGCCACGGAGAAGGTCAGCCCCAGCATTTT. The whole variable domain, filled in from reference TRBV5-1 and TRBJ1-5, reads KAGVTQTPRYLIKTRGQQVTLSCSPISGHRSVSWYQQTPGQGLQFLFEYFSETQRNKGNFPGRFSGRQFSNSRSEMNVSTLELGDSALYLCASSHGEGQPQHFGDGTRLSIL.

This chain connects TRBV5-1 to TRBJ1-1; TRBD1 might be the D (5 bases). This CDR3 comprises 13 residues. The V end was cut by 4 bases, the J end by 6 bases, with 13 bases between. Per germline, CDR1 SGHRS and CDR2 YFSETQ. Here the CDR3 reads CASSPPGASEAFF. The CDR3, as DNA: TGCGCCAGCAGCCCTCCCGGGGCTTCTGAAGCTTTCTTT. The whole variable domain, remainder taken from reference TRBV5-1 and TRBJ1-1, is KAGVTQTPRYLIKTRGQQVTLSCSPISGHRSVSWYQQTPGQGLQFLFEYFSETQRNKGNFPGRFSGRQFSNSRSEMNVSTLELGDSALYLCASSPPGASEAFFGQGTRLTVV.

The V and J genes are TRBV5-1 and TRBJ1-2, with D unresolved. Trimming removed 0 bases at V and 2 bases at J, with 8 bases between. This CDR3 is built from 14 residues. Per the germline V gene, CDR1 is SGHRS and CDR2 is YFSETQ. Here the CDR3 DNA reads TGCGCCAGCAGCTTGGACGGCCCGAACTATGGCTACACCTTC. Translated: CASSLDGPNYGYTF. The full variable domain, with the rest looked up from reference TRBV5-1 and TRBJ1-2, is KAGVTQTPRYLIKTRGQQVTLSCSPISGHRSVSWYQQTPGQGLQFLFEYFSETQRNKGNFPGRFSGRQFSNSRSEMNVSTLELGDSALYLCASSLDGPNYGYTFGSGTRLTVV.